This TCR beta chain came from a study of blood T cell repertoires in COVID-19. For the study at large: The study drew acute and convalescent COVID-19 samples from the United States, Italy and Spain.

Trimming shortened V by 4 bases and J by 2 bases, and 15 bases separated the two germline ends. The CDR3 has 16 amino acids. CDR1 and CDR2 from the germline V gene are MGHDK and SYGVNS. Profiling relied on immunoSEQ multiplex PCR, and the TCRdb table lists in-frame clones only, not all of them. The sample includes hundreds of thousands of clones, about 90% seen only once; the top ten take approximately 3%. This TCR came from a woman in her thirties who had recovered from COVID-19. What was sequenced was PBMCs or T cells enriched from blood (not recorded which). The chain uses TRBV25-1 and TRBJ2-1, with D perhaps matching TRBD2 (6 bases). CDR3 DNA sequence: TGTGCCAGCAGTGTCTCCTCGAGCGGGCCCTACAATGAGCAGTTCTTC. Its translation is CASSVSSSGPYNEQFF.